This T cell receptor beta chain is drawn from a study of shared clonotypes between healthy human individuals. Germline V gives CDR1 WSHSY, CDR2 SAAADI. V gave up 6 bases and J gave up 7 bases; unmatched junction bases: 6. This CDR3 has 15 amino acids. Note on this clone: Its antigen is not identified.

Study conclusions and caveats: For naive CD4 cells, 5% to 6.5% of clonotypes were shared across several donors. Relative to clonotypes present in all four donors, those not shared had lower generation probabilities.

Libraries were prepared by immunoSEQ multiplex PCR; TCRdb keeps only in-frame clonotypes and omits some of them. The sample records fewer than 3 million clones, 85% to 95% being singletons. The genes are TRBV10-2 and TRBJ2-1, with 13 bases identical to TRBD2. Sequenced input: naive CD4+ T cells from PBMCs. As for subset: CD45RA+ positively selected. This clonotype was obtained from a man in his late teens or twenties in good health. Some clones in this sample may be carry-over from other donors' samples. This chain's CDR3 is CASRLAGGPGNEQFF. The CDR3 DNA is TGCGCCAGCAGACTAGCGGGAGGGCCCGGGAATGAGCAGTTCTTC.